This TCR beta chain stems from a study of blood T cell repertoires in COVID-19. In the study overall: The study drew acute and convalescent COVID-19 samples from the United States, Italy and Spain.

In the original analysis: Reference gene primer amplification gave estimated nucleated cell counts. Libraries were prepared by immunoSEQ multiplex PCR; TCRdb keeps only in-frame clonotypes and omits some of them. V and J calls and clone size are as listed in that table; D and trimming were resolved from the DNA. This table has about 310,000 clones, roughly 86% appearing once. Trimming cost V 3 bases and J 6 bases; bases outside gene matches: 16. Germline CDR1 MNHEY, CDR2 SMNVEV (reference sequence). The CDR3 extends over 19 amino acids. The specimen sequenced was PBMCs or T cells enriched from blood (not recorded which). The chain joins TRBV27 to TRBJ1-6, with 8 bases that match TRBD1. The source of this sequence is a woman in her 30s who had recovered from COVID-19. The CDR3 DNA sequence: TGTGCCAGCAGTTTTCCCCAGAAAGATTCAGGGGGCCTTAATTCACCCCTCCACTTT. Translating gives CASSFPQKDSGGLNSPLHF.